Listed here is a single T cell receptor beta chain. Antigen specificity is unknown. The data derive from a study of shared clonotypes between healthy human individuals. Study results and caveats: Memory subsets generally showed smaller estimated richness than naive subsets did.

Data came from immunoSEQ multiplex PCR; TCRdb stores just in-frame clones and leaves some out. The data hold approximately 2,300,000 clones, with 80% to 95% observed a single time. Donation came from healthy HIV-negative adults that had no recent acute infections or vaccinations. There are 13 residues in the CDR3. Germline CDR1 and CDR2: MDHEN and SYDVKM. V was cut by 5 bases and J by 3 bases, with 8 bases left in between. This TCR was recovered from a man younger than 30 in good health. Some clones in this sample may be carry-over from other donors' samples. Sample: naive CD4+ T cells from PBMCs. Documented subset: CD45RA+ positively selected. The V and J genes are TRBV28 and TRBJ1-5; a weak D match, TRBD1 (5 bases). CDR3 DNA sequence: TGTGCCAGCAGTCGGGACCACAATCAGCCCCAGCATTTT. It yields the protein CASSRDHNQPQHF.